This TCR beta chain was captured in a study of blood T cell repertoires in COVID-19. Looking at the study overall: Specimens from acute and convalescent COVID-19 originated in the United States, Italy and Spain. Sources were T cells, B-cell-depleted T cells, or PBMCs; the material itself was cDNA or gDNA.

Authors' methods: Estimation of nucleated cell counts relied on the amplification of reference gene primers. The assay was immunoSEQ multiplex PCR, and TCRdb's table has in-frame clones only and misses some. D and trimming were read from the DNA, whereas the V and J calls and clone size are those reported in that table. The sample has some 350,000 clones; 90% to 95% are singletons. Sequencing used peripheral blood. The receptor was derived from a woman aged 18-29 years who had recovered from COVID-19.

The CDR3, as DNA: TGTGCCAGCAGCGTAGGGGCAGGGGGGAACTATGGCTACACCTTC. Protein: CASSVGAGGNYGYTF. The V gene is TRBV9, the J gene TRBJ1-2; 7 nucleotides align to TRBD1. Per the germline V gene, CDR1 is SGDLS and CDR2 is YYNGEE. This CDR3 is 15 amino acids long. The V gene end was trimmed by 0 bases and the J gene end by 2 bases; junction bases not matched to a gene: 4.